This entry lists 27 T cell receptor beta chains sequenced from one sample in a study of blood T cell repertoires in COVID-19. The method was immunoSEQ multiplex PCR; TCRdb's version includes in-frame clones alone and lacks a portion of them. The sample yields fewer than 20,000 clones, about four fifths seen once. Input material: peripheral blood. These TCRs come from a man between 40 and 49 years old with active or convalescent COVID-19.

The chain has TRBV7-6 and TRBJ2-3; 11 positions agree with TRBD2. The V gene end was trimmed by 5 bases and the J gene end by 7 bases; junction bases not matched to a gene: 11. The CDR3 is made up of 16 amino acids. Germline V gene lookup returns CDR1 SGHVS and CDR2 FNYEAQ. The CDR3 loop is CASSPTSGGFGNTQYF. The CDR3 DNA reads TGTGCCAGCAGCCCCACTAGCGGGGGTTTTGGAAATACGCAGTATTTT.

V gene TRBV14 combines with J gene TRBJ2-3, with 11 bases identical to TRBD2. The CDR3 runs 18 residues. CDR1 and CDR2 from the germline V gene are SGHDN and FVKESK. The ends lost 1 base at V and 3 bases at J; junction bases unmatched: 9. In DNA, the CDR3 is TGTGCCAGCAGCCAAGTTTCCACGACTAGCGGGGCGACAGATACGCAGTATTTT. Encoded protein: CASSQVSTTSGATDTQYF.

As regards this clone: At one end the junction does not follow the germline gene, possibly because of a read error. This chain connects TRBV27 to TRBJ2-3, with 7 bases fitting TRBD1. The CDR3 spans 12 residues. Looked up from germline, CDR1 is MNHEY and CDR2 is SMNVEV (reference sequence). The CDR3 reads CASSTVQGRLDF. The DNA for the CDR3 is TGTGCCAGCAGTACCGTACAGGGGCGGTTGGATTTT.

The chain carries TRBV9 and TRBJ2-3; 7 nucleotides align to TRBD2. V shed 4 bases, J shed 1 base, and the junction held 6 bases outside the gene matches. The CDR3 sequence is 15 residues long. CDR1 SGDLS and CDR2 YYNGEE come from the germline V gene. For the CDR3, the DNA is TGTGCCAGCAGCTTGACTAGCCAAGGCACAGATACGCAGTATTTT. This codes for CASSLTSQGTDTQYF.

This chain links TRBV6-1 with TRBJ1-4, with 7 bases aligning to TRBD1. CDR3 size: 15 residues. Trimming at V came to 5 bases and at J to 0 bases, leaving 3 bases not matched to a gene. CDR1 and CDR2 (germline): MNHNS, SASEGT. CDR3 DNA sequence: TGTGCCAGCAGTTTCCAGGGGGCAACTAATGAAAAACTGTTTTTT. Its protein product is CASSFQGATNEKLFF.

This chain joins TRBV15 and TRBJ2-3; 7 bases map to TRBD2. J lost 4 bases, V lost 1 base, and 11 bases had no gene match. Germline CDR1 is LNHNV and CDR2 is YYDKDF (reference sequence). CDR3 length equals 17 residues. The CDR3 region is CATSRGEGGHKADTQYF. For the CDR3, the DNA is TGTGCCACCAGCAGAGGGGAGGGAGGGCACAAGGCAGATACGCAGTATTTT. Looking up the rest from reference TRBV15 and TRBJ2-3 gives the full variable domain: DAMVIQNPRYQVTQFGKPVTLSCSQTLNHNVMYWYQQKSSQAPKLLFHYYDKDFNNEADTPDNFQSRRPNTSFCFLDIRSPGLGDTAMYLCATSRGEGGHKADTQYFGPGTRLTVL.

This clone appeared a few times. J is TRBJ1-3 and V is TRBV5-4; D might be TRBD1 (5 bases). CDR1 and CDR2 (germline): SGHNT, YYREEE (reference sequence). The CDR3 has 15 residues. The germline V and J ends were trimmed by 7 bases and 0 bases, with 14 bases remaining between them. The CDR3 DNA follows: TGTGCCAGCCGGTCTGGGGCGAGCTCTGGAAACACCATATATTTT. Protein: CASRSGASSGNTIYF.

This clone was counted between two and nine times. The chain couples TRBV7-9 to TRBJ2-3; D is perhaps TRBD2 (7 bases). Germline V gives CDR1 SEHNR, CDR2 FQNEAQ (reference sequence). The length of the CDR3 is 18 residues. V was cut by 3 bases and J by 4 bases, with 23 bases left in between. The CDR3 is CASSFSGGPLVVADTQYF. CDR3 DNA: TGTGCCAGCAGCTTCTCCGGGGGGCCCCTTGTCGTGGCAGATACGCAGTATTTT.

The gene calls are TRBV7-3 and TRBJ1-2; 7 bases agree with TRBD1. CDR3 length: 15 residues. The V and J ends lost 5 bases and 1 base, in that order; junction bases with no gene match: 7. Germline CDR1 reads SGHTA; CDR2 reads FQGTGA. The CDR3 here is CASSPTGPGNYGYTF. CDR3 bases: TGTGCCAGCAGCCCGACAGGGCCTGGTAACTATGGCTACACCTTC.

This chain links TRBV12-5 with TRBJ1-1; no reliable D call. The CDR3 is made up of 12 amino acids. Germline-derived CDR1 and CDR2 are LGHNT and FRNRAP. V dropped 6 bases and J dropped 2 bases, with 7 bases sitting between them. CDR3 amino acids: CASGNRNTEAFF. In nucleotides, the CDR3 is TGTGCTAGTGGAAATAGAAACACTGAAGCTTTCTTT.

This sequence joins TRBV7-2 and TRBJ2-3; unclear D gene. Germline-derived CDR1 and CDR2 are SGHTA and FQGNSA. Trimming stripped 5 bases from V and 0 bases from J, with 3 bases between. The CDR3 runs to 12 residues. CDR3 nucleotide sequence: TGTGCCAGCAGCCTAAGCACAGATACGCAGTATTTT. Encoded protein: CASSLSTDTQYF. The variable domain in full, with the rest retrieved from reference TRBV7-2 and TRBJ2-3, is GAGVSQSPSNKVTEKGKDVELRCDPISGHTALYWYRQSLGQGLEFLIYFQGNSAPDKSGLPSDRFSAERTGGSVSTLTIQRTQQEDSAVYLCASSLSTDTQYFGPGTRLTVL.

The chain uses TRBV27 and TRBJ2-5; TRBD1 matches 7 bases. The trim removed 3 bases at V and 1 base at J, leaving 2 bases unmatched. The germline CDR1 and CDR2 sequences are MNHEY and SMNVEV (reference sequence). The CDR3 spans 14 residues. CDR3 residues: CASSLTGPQETQYF. The CDR3 DNA reads as TGTGCCAGCAGTTTGACAGGGCCCCAAGAGACCCAGTACTTC.

The chain couples TRBV2 to TRBJ1-1, with D unclear. CDR1 and CDR2 from the germline V gene are SNHLY and FYNNEI. The CDR3 contains 11 residues. V was clipped by 2 bases and J by 8 bases, with 6 bases between them. This CDR3 reads CASSEIMEAFF. CDR3 DNA sequence: TGTGCCAGCAGTGAAATAATGGAAGCTTTCTTT.

The rearrangement joins TRBV7-3 to TRBJ2-1; 8 bases fit TRBD2. J lost 4 bases, V lost 6 bases, and 8 bases had no gene match. Germline V CDR1 and CDR2: SGHTA, FQGTGA. CDR3 length equals 15 residues. In DNA, the CDR3 is TGTGCCAGCAGGCCCACGGGGGGGCCGTACAATGAGCAGTTCTTC. Protein: CASRPTGGPYNEQFF.

The genes are TRBV11-2 and TRBJ1-3, with a weak D call TRBD1 (5 bases). This CDR3 is built from 17 residues. Deletions cut 1 base from V and 0 bases from J, with 13 bases between. Germline CDR1 reads SGHAT; CDR2 reads FQNNGV. The CDR3 DNA reads as TGTGCCAGCAGCTTAGTTTTGCGACAGAGCTCTGGAAACACCATATATTTT. Translated: CASSLVLRQSSGNTIYF.

J is TRBJ2-7 and V is TRBV7-9; TRBD2 is a possible D gene (6 bases). Germline-derived CDR1 and CDR2 are SEHNR and FQNEAQ (reference sequence). V lost 5 bases and J lost 3, with 17 bases in between. The CDR3 consists of 15 residues. DNA of the CDR3: TGTGCCAGCAGCCCATATGGACGGACTAACTACGAGCAGTACTTC. Amino acid sequence: CASSPYGRTNYEQYF.

This clone was seen once. CDR3 in amino acids: CASSNRWPDTEAFF. The CDR3 DNA sequence: TGTGCCAGCAGTAACAGGTGGCCGGACACTGAAGCTTTCTTT. The rearrangement joins TRBV2 to TRBJ1-1; tentative D call: TRBD1 (5 bases). The germline gives CDR1 SNHLY, CDR2 FYNNEI. The CDR3 is 14 amino acids. The V end was cut by 5 bases, the J end by 3 bases, with 13 bases between.

V gene TRBV7-9 combines with J gene TRBJ2-3; D call uncertain. The germline V gene encodes CDR1 SEHNR and CDR2 FQNEAQ (reference sequence). The CDR3 consists of 12 residues. Trimming stripped 7 bases from V and 6 bases from J, with 11 bases between. CDR3 nucleotides: TGTGCCAGCACCTATGAGCTGGATACGCAGTATTTT. Its protein is CASTYELDTQYF.

This clone showed up just once. CDR3 amino acids: CASSLPTGDRGNEQFF. DNA for the CDR3: TGTGCCAGCAGCCTTCCGACAGGGGACCGGGGCAATGAGCAGTTCTTC. The chain links TRBV5-4 to TRBJ2-1, with TRBD1 matching 8 bases. This CDR3 spans 16 amino acids. Germline loops: CDR1 SGHNT, CDR2 YYREEE (reference sequence). V lost 4 bases and J lost 6; bases outside the gene matches: 12.

This sequence joins TRBV6-1 and TRBJ2-1; maybe TRBD1 (5 bases). The V gene's germline CDR1 is MNHNS and CDR2 SASEGT. This CDR3 spans 15 amino acids. Trimming shortened V by 3 bases and J by 1 base, and 10 bases separated the two germline ends. The CDR3 loop reads CASSDRGGSYNEQFF. The CDR3 DNA reads TGTGCCAGCAGTGATAGGGGTGGGTCCTACAATGAGCAGTTCTTC.

The CDR3 nucleotides are TGCGCCAGCAGCTTCGGGTCGCGTTTTGGCACTGAAGCTTTCTTT. Translation: CASSFGSRFGTEAFF. This chain connects TRBV5-1 to TRBJ1-1; D gene ambiguous. The CDR3 consists of 15 residues. Per germline, CDR1 SGHRS and CDR2 YFSETQ. V was shortened by 2 bases and J by 4 bases, with 15 bases between the two germline ends.

This clone has a single count. This rearrangement joins TRBV7-9 to TRBJ1-2; a weak D match, TRBD1 (6 bases). The germline CDR1 and CDR2 sequences are SEHNR and FQNEAQ (reference sequence). V was pared by 5 bases and J by 4 bases, with 14 bases between. There are 14 residues in the CDR3. CDR3 nucleotides: TGTGCCAGCAGCGGATACAGGGCCGGCTATGGCTACACCTTC. As protein: CASSGYRAGYGYTF.

V is TRBV19 and J is TRBJ2-5; 10 bases map to TRBD1. This CDR3 has 13 amino acids. V lost 3 bases and J lost 5; bases outside the gene matches: 0. Looked up from germline, CDR1 is LNHDA and CDR2 is SQIVND (reference sequence). CDR3 loop: CASSMDRGETQYF. The CDR3 region has the DNA TGTGCCAGTAGTATGGACAGGGGGGAGACCCAGTACTTC.

This chain links TRBV10-3 with TRBJ2-7, with 9 bases that match TRBD1. V was pared by 6 bases and J by 0 bases, with 3 bases of the junction left unmatched. CDR3 length: 14 residues. From germline, CDR1 is ENHRY and CDR2 SYGVKD. CDR3 sequence (DNA): TGTGCCATCAGCGGGACAGGGAGCTCCTACGAGCAGTACTTC. Its protein product is CAISGTGSSYEQYF.

This clone came up a few times. The gene calls are TRBV7-9 and TRBJ2-3; D is uncertain. Germline CDR1 is SEHNR and CDR2 is FQNEAQ (reference sequence). The CDR3 is 12 amino acids. V was trimmed by 4 bases and J by 6 bases, leaving 8 bases between them. CDR3: CASSSQIDTQYF. The DNA of the CDR3 is TGTGCCAGCAGCTCCCAGATCGATACGCAGTATTTT.

The CDR3 sequence is CASSEEGATQETQYF. CDR3 nucleotides: TGCGCCAGCAGTGAGGAAGGGGCCACCCAAGAGACCCAGTACTTC. V and J are TRBV10-1 and TRBJ2-5, with D possibly being TRBD1 (5 bases). Between the trimmed V and J ends, which lost 2 bases and 1 base, there was a span of 11 bases. From germline, CDR1 is WNHNN and CDR2 SYGVQD (reference sequence). The length of the CDR3 is 15 residues.

The chain couples TRBV3-1 (or the pseudogene TRBV3-2) to TRBJ2-5; 7 bases are shared with TRBD2. CDR3 size: 13 residues. V lost 2 bases, J lost 5 bases, and 2 bases stayed unmatched. The germline gives CDR1 LGHDT, CDR2 YNNKEL (reference sequence). The DNA of the CDR3 is TGTGCCAGCAGCCAAATGGGGGGGGAGACCCAGTACTTC. Amino acids: CASSQMGGETQYF.